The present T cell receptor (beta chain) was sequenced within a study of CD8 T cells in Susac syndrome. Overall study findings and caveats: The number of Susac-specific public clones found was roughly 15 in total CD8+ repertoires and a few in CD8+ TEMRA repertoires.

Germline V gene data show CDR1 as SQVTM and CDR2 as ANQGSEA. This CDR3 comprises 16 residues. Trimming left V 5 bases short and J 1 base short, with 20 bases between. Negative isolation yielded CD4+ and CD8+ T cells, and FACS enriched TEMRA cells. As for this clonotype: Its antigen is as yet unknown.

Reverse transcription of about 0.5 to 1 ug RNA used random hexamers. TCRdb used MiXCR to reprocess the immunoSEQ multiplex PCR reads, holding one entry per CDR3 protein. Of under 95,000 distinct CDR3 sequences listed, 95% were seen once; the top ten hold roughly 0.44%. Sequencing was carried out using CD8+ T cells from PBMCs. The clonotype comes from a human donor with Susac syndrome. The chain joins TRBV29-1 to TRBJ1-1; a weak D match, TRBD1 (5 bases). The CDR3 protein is CSVTSGPVMGNTEAFF. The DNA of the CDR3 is TGCAGCGTTACATCAGGGCCAGTTATGGGGAACACTGAAGCTTTCTTT.